This TCR beta chain was recorded in a study of T cell responses to AZD1222 COVID-19 vaccine. Clones were read by immunoSEQ multiplex PCR, and TCRdb kept only the in-frame ones, dropping some. The sample contains about 110,000 clones, roughly 89% of which appear only once. Germline V lookup: CDR1 SQVTM, CDR2 ANQGSEA. The CDR3 covers 13 residues. Between the trimmed V and J ends, which lost 6 bases and 2 bases, there was a span of 12 bases. The chain combines TRBV29-1 with TRBJ2-3, with no clear D. Sequences were derived from peripheral blood, sampled on day 0 of MenACWY control vaccination. The sequence was obtained from an adult in good health. The CDR3 spells CSVRGRHTDTQYF. CDR3 in DNA: TGCAGCGTCCGTGGGCGCCACACAGATACGCAGTATTTT.